This T cell receptor beta chain stems from a study of cytomegalovirus exposure and HLA in healthy donors (dated by TCRdb to the late 2010s). General notes on the study: An earlier analysis of 587 of the donors reported approximately 280 Gb of sequence data and 95 million to 120 million unique TCR beta sequences obtained from roughly 170 million T cells. An early release that covered about 600 HLA-typed donors contained approximately 300 gigabases of sequencing data and 70 million to 100 million unique TCR sequences. Of the roughly 400 genotyped donors, roughly 85% fell in the genetic ancestry cluster associated with self-reported Caucasian donors. The study was designed to test whether signatures of past pathogen exposure could be identified by cataloging public T cell receptors. The study used immunosequencing to profile the T cell repertoires of 666 subjects and linked those repertoires to cytomegalovirus serostatus. Along with the roughly 670-subject first cohort, a separate validation cohort of some 130 different subjects was used. High-throughput TCR immunosequencing, statistical association of individual TCRs with disease status, and machine learning were combined to predict cytomegalovirus infection status. In a later analysis, previously published TCR beta repertoires from 666 donors were re-analyzed and high-resolution HLA genotyping was added so that TCR occurrence patterns could be studied. Rather than drawing on any new phenotypic data, the later analysis identified candidate immune exposures from TCR beta sequences and the way those sequences occurred across donors. In an earlier analysis of a few hundred of the donors, high-throughput TCR beta sequencing was used to judge whether each TCR beta V gene segment behaved as functional or pseudogenic. Donor age, sex, ethnicity and CMV serostatus were collected together with the repertoire data. Genome-wide SNP genotypes for about 60% of the 666 donors were used in a later genetic analysis, which treated that subset as a discovery cohort. All discovery cohort repertoires had been generated on a single sequencing platform. HLA typing covered class I and class II loci at four-digit resolution. The number of donors typed differed by locus, with roughly 629-640 for A, B, C, DRB1 and DQB1, around 520 for DQA1, 600 to 610 for DPA1, and about 450 for DPB1. About five DR-DQ haplotypes were treated as single units for association and clustering because of strong linkage in the cohort. Across around 400 genotyped donors of the cohort, an average of about 240,000 unique TCR beta nucleotide sequences per donor were sequenced, and 15% to 20% of those sequences were non-productive.

The receptor library was made with the immunoSEQ multiplex PCR assay. A mixture of 60 forward primers for TCR Vbeta segments and 13 reverse primers for TCR Jbeta segments was used in the multiplex PCR. The CDR3 region of rearranged TCR beta genes was amplified from genomic DNA with a multiplex PCR assay. On the Illumina HiSeq System, the amplified TCR beta libraries were sequenced as 87-base-pair reads. The authors processed their data as follows. A later analysis counted approximately 84 million unique TCR beta chains across the 670 or so repertoires, and around 12 million of these chains were shared by at least two donors. Raw reads were error-corrected and collapsed into unique sequences by a nearest-neighbor algorithm in which closely related sequences were merged to remove PCR and sequencing errors. To assign V, D and J gene segments, CDR3 sequences were aligned to IMGT reference sequences. For a sequence to be retained, a match of at least six nucleotides was required to both a V gene segment and a J gene segment. Rearrangements were classified as productive when the CDR3 lacked stop codons and remained in frame with V and J, and all other rearrangements were classified as non-productive. CDR3 was defined by IMGT convention, running from the second conserved V-encoded cysteine to the conserved J-encoded phenylalanine. In an earlier analysis of just under 600 of the donors, sequences lacking an unambiguous match to a single V gene segment were excluded. In an earlier analysis of approximately 550 of the donors, V segments were called functional above 56.7% productive rearrangements and were called segregating when the between-donor standard deviation exceeded 5%. To diagnose cytomegalovirus status from the catalog of TCR beta chain sequences, a statistical classification framework was built. V and J gene assignment, in a later analysis, came from comparing TCR nucleotide sequences with IMGT/GENE-DB human TR gene sequences. A later analysis assigned CDR3 sequences and most-parsimonious VDJ recombination scenarios with the TCRdist pipeline. In a later analysis, each TCR beta chain was defined by its CDR3 amino acid sequence together with its V-gene family, and reads without a unique V-gene family were excluded. As a way to deal with suspected cross-contamination and a sequencing artifact, a later analysis dropped hundreds of nucleotide sequences that were highly shared and had low generation probability. A later analysis calculated a clonal expansion index for each public chain from normalized within-repertoire ranks of inferred template counts. A later analysis computed generation probabilities with a VDJ recombination model fitted to out-of-frame rearrangements, and checked the results against IGoR. Hypergeometric tests were used in a later analysis to score TCR-TCR, TCR-HLA and TCR-CMV co-occurrence, with a repertoire-size bias correction applied to the TCR pairs. A later analysis estimated false discovery rates by permuting HLA or CMV assignments 20 times. In a later analysis, co-occurring TCRs were grouped using DBSCAN, with TCRdist sequence similarity added in when clustering inside HLA-allele-positive subsets. Repertoires with fewer than 30,000 or more than 120,000 public chains, plus five repertoires with anomalous nucleotide sharing, were excluded from co-occurrence clustering. TCRdb retrieved this table from immuneACCESS and kept in-frame rearrangements only. Not all clones are present; in checked studies, unresolved V genes account for under half, and no reason is known for the remainder. The V and J calls and clone size were taken over from that table, and D and trimming were inferred from the DNA. The sample includes some 160,000 clones, with approximately 80% observed a single time. Over 1.5% of the sample is in the top ten clones.

The cohort comprised under 700 healthy bone marrow donors. All cohort members were sampled while nominally healthy, although unrecorded immune exposures were likely present. The donor was CMV seronegative and belonged to the group of 352 seronegative cohort members. A peripheral blood sample was collected from each donor, and TCR beta sequencing was performed on peripheral blood mononuclear cells. Genomic DNA extraction from the blood cell samples was performed with the Qiagen DNeasy Blood Extraction Kit. From cysteine to phenylalanine, the CDR3 is 14 amino acids long. The retained sequence is limited to the CDR3, 42 bases, with the frame set at the first base. For CDR1 and CDR2, the germline V gene lists SGHRS and YFSETQ. V ends up 7 bases short and J 3 bases short, with an unmatched junction base count of 6. The investigation overall reported the following: CMV serostatus was the only immune exposure information available for the cohort. Linkage disequilibrium might explain the correlated functional status among segregating V segments, but an unknown experimental factor could not be ruled out. The earlier analysis of fewer than 750 of the donors excluded 15 to 20 rarely observed V segments, including chromosome 9 orphons, because counts were too low. A further reported finding was that TCR beta sequences accurately predicted the HLA-A and HLA-B alleles for most subjects in the first cohort. The presence/absence analyses assumed that sequencing depth was roughly uniform across donors, and that assumption may not be true. While some public TCRs were present in many individuals, most TCR sequences turned up only very rarely across donors. Because the 87-base-pair reads could not distinguish some IMGT-functional V segments, including TRBV6-2 and TRBV6-3, those segments were excluded. A later analysis reported that several top co-occurrence clusters appeared linked to parvovirus B19, influenza, CMV and Epstein-Barr virus. In a later genetic analysis, fewer N-insertions in productive TCRs were reported among donors in an Asian-associated ancestry cluster than the approximately 670-donor mean. An association between a missense DCLRE1C variant and V-gene and J-gene trimming of TCR beta chains was found in a later genetic analysis and replicated in an independent cohort. In vitro tests confirmed that a few of the cytomegalovirus-associated TCR beta chains recognize cytomegalovirus antigens. The cohort was sequenced for TCR beta chains only, and without alpha or paired-chain data the features that could be detected were limited. A later analysis found that most CMV-associated TCR beta chains appeared HLA-restricted, with HLA associations seemingly driven largely by CMV exposure. The authors suggested that the approach could potentially be generalized to other disease states and immunological phenotypes. A total of about 150 TCR beta chains were listed by the study as associated with cytomegalovirus. A later analysis found that TCR association rates varied across HLA loci, with DRB1 alleles showing the most associated TCRs and HLA-C alleles the fewest. Broadly in line with IMGT annotations, most TCR beta V segments showed up in productive rearrangements about 87% or about 30% of the time in an earlier analysis of around 550 of the donors. In a later analysis, HLA-associated TCR beta chains showed more clonal expansion and lower generation probabilities than non-associated chains that were equally common. The sequencing pipeline was judged likely to have produced a cluster of highly shared sequence variants as a technical artifact. When HLA alleles, especially DR and DQ, strongly co-occurred, TCR associations were difficult to assign to individual alleles. Specific HLA alleles were associated with around 18,000 TCR beta sequences at a false discovery rate of 0.05 in a later analysis. Because some donors lacked HLA typing at each locus, the association tests relied only on the typed subset. Cytomegalovirus status was reported to be diagnosed by the classifier with high specificity and sensitivity in both the original and validation cohorts.

Points on this clone: Its antigen has not been determined. No clone much larger than this one lies a single base away; base qualities are absent.

The rearranged chain carries TRBV5-1 and TRBJ2-3, with 9 junctional bases fitting TRBD1. The sequenced sample was PBMCs. This receptor was identified in a woman between 18 and 30 years old in good health and CMV-seronegative. The DNA sequence is given as TGCGCCAGCGGACCAGACAGGGGGACAGATACGCAGTATTTT. Its coded protein is CASGPDRGTDTQYF.